This record looks at one T cell receptor (beta chain) sequence and its context. The sample holds a few counts of this clonotype. Its target antigen remains unknown. The record has no base qualities; no much larger clone is one base away. This entry belongs to a study of spatial heterogeneity in lung cancer (dated by TCRdb to about 2019). Some background on the complete study: Beta-chain transcripts were consistently detected in greater numbers than alpha-chain transcripts, which likely reflects a higher abundance of beta-chain transcripts. In tumor regions, TCR transcript counts showed a strong correlation with a T cell transcriptional module score from matched bulk RNA-seq. In the raw uncorrected reads, each unique combination of TCR and UMI appeared on average more than ten times. In non-small cell lung cancer, the study quantitatively compared TCR alpha and beta repertoires across several tumor regions, matched nontumor lung, and blood. Nonsynonymous mutation counts, determined by whole-exome sequencing of tumor tissue, were related to TCR repertoire features. At surgery, hundreds of tumor regions, around 67 matched nontumor lung samples and 50 to 60 PBMC samples were TCR-sequenced for both alpha and beta chains. General findings and caveats noted by the study authors: Confirming at a functional level the hypothesis that regional TCRs recognize regional mutations was considered to require additional single-cell paired TCR alpha and beta sequencing. TCR-seq coverage of tumor T cells was estimated at only approximately 7% for alpha chains and 13% for beta chains. Counts of ubiquitous and regional expanded TCRs were found to correlate with counts of ubiquitous and regional nonsynonymous mutations, respectively. The tumor nonsynonymous mutation count correlated with the number of expanded alpha and beta TCRs within the tumor.

Library construction relied on 5' RACE. The run used a NextSeq 500. The TCR library protocol attached a unique molecular identifier to each TCR cDNA molecule to allow correction of PCR and sequencing errors. Per the original workflow: Decombinator tools were used for TCR identification, UMI-based error correction and CDR3 extraction. Expanded TCRs were defined as those above a frequency of 2 per 1,000, corresponding to the top 1% of the tumor frequency distribution. Expanded tumor TCRs were classed as regional if statistically deemed absent (corrected P<0.05) from at least one tumor region, otherwise ubiquitous. Rényi diversity was computed with the R vegan package after subsampling each repertoire 100 times to 5,000 TCRs. CDR3 similarity networks were built from amino acid triplet string-kernel similarity, connecting CDR3s with pairwise similarity above 0.82. TCRdb's own reprocessing of the public reads used fastp at Q25 and MiXCR and kept productive beta chains. Every entry covers one CDR3 protein and lists the most common genes and DNA from its rows. These V and J calls derive from TCRdb rather than the authors' analysis. The sample table holds some 6,000 distinct CDR3 sequences, of which less than 9.5% were seen once. The ten largest make up 20% to 30% of the sample.

The time point tag for this specimen amounts to: sample taken at primary tumor resection. Donors were 65 to 85 patients with early-stage, untreated non-small cell lung cancer from the lung TRACERx cohort. Whole RNA extracted from tumor and nontumor lung tissue, or from cryopreserved PBMC samples, was used for TCR sequencing without cell sorting. Only patients with enough RNA available from two or more tumor regions were chosen for TCR sequencing. Tumor and adjacent nontumor lung specimens were reviewed by a lung pathologist before selection. CDR3 length: 15 amino acids, cysteine to phenylalanine. The only DNA kept is the CDR3, 45 bases in frame from the first base. Sequences MNHEY (CDR1) and SMNVEV (CDR2) are obtained from the germline V gene (reference sequence). For this chain, trimming is 4 bases at the V end and 6 bases at the J end, and the number of junction bases without a gene match is 9.

The sequence is built from TRBV27 and TRBJ1-5, with 7 middle bases fitting TRBD1. This clonotype was obtained from a female donor with early-stage non-small cell lung cancer. The source material was lung tumor tissue, sampled at surgery. The CDR3 corresponds to CASSYTGAVSQPQHF. At the DNA level, the sequence is TGTGCCAGCAGTTACACAGGGGCGGTGAGTCAGCCCCAGCATTTT.